This TCR beta chain was obtained from a study of Tregs in tolerant kidney transplant recipients (dated by TCRdb to about 2019). With respect to the entire study: Related donors were used in the transplants with nonmyeloablative bone marrow transplantation, and mixed chimerism was transient in the human trials. Sorted recipient Tregs were grown for around 15 days with irradiated activated donor B cells and IL-2, and the cultures were restimulated on day 11. Once the B cell culture was finished, the cells were sorted into two populations: CD4+CD8-CD25+CD127- and CD4+CD8-4-1BB+CD40L-. Activated donor B cells were produced by a 10-day culture on irradiated CD40L-expressing 3T3 cells in the presence of cyclosporin A and IL-4. Additional Treg samples were obtained by sorting recipient CD4+CD25+CD127- cells from a 3-day mixed lymphocyte reaction with belatacept, in some cases after a subsequent approximately five-day donor restimulation. Antibodies distinguished recipient from donor cells when sorting primary belatacept mixed lymphocyte reaction cultures. The study applied TCRbeta sequencing to find donor-specific regulatory T cells before combined kidney and bone marrow transplantation and then followed those same cells after transplant.

What the study reported, not specific to this receptor: In tolerant patients, donor-specific Tregs expanded more than Tregs overall, which suggests antigen-driven rather than nonspecific expansion. The most biologically relevant and donor-specific TCRbeta repertoire appeared to be identified by expanding Tregs with activated donor B cells. Biological reproducibility was not directly assessed, although technical replication error appeared to be minimal. PCR primers changed over time for some patients, so nucleotide-level comparison across those patients' samples was not possible. The study was constrained by small patient numbers, and validation of the findings is required in larger populations and under other immunosuppression protocols.

For TCRbeta CDR3 sequencing, genomic DNA was extracted from sorted cells using the QIAGEN DNeasy Blood and Tissue Kit. High-throughput TCRbeta CDR3 sequencing was carried out commercially through immunoSEQ, with PCR amplification with bias correction and internal controls included. The published analysis was carried out like this. A unique productive TCRbeta sequence was defined by the CDR3 nucleotide sequence when primers matched, and otherwise by the CDR3 amino acid sequence together with the Vbeta and Jbeta genes. Donor-reactive sequences were defined as at least 5-fold expanded in CFSE-low cells versus unstimulated cells, with frequency of at least 0.01% in CFSE-low cells. Jensen-Shannon divergence, calculated on the top 100 TCRbeta sequences ranked by frequency, was used to quantify repertoire divergence. For samples with multiple sequencing runs, sorting error was corrected in each run separately before the runs were combined. The clones in this table, taken by TCRdb from immuneACCESS, are in-frame only. Not every clone is retained; where verified, under half of the shortfall comes from an unresolved V gene, and the cause of the rest is unknown. That table furnishes V, J and clone size, whereas the DNA furnished D and trimming. The sample includes fewer than 2,000 clones, with 40% observed a single time. Around 23% of the sample is held by the ten biggest clonotypes.

The patients were 4 recipients of combined kidney and bone marrow transplants from the ITN036ST trial, and samples were available only for these trial subjects. Healthy control blood was processed to PBMCs by Ficoll density gradient and cryopreserved, and patient PBMCs were collected before and after transplant. This clone occurred a few times. The antigen it recognizes is unknown. Base qualities are missing; no much larger clone stands one base away. Sequences were obtained from Tregs from blood cultured with allogeneic cells. The receptor's source is a human patient who received a combined kidney and bone marrow transplant. Where a transplant has occurred, the graft donor may have supplied some of the T cells.

The CDR3 protein is CASSTVGNYGYTF. The nucleotide sequence reads TGTGCCAGCAGTACGGTGGGGAACTATGGCTACACCTTC. The chain couples TRBV6-4 to TRBJ1-2, with no confident D gene call. V and J are truncated by 5 bases and 2 bases respectively, leaving an intervening sequence of 9 bases. The CDR3 contains 13 residues, cysteine and phenylalanine counted. Only the CDR3 portion is preserved as DNA: 39 bases, with reading frame beginning at the first base. The germline V gene encodes CDR1 MRHNA and CDR2 SNTAGT.